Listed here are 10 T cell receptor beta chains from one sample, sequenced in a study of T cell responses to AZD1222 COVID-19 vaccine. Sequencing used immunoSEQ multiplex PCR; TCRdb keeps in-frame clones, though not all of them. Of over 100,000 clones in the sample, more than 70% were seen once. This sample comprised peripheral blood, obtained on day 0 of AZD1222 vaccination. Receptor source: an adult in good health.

Here the CDR3 DNA reads TGTGCCAGCAGCCTCCGGACAGGATGGAATGGCTACACCTTC. This gives the protein CASSLRTGWNGYTF. This chain joins TRBV11-2 and TRBJ1-2; 7 nucleotides align to TRBD1. The CDR3 spans 14 residues. With 5 bases clipped from V and 6 bases from J, the junction kept 9 bases outside the gene matches. The germline V gene has CDR1 SGHAT and CDR2 FQNNGV.

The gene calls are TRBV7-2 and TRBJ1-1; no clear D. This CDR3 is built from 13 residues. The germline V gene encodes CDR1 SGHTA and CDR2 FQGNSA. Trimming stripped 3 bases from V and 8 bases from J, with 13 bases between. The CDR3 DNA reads TGTGCCAGCAGCTTTAACGAGGCAGGCGAAGCTTTCTTT. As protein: CASSFNEAGEAFF.

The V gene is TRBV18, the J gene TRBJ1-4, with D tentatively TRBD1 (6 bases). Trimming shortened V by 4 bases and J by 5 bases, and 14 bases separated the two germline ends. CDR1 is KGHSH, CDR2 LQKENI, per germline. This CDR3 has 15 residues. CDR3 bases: TGTGCCAGCTCACTCTCGACAGGACGGAATGAAAAACTGTTTTTT. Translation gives CASSLSTGRNEKLFF. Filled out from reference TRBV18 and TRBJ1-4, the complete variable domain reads NAGVMQNPRHLVRRRGQEARLRCSPMKGHSHVYWYRQLPEEGLKFMVYLQKENIIDESGMPKERFSAEFPKEGPSILRIQQVVRGDSAAYFCASSLSTGRNEKLFFGSGTQLSVL.

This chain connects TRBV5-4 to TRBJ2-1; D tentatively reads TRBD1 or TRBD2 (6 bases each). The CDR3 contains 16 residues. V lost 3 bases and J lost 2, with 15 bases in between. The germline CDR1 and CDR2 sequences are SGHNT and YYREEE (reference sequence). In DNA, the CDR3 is TGTGCCAGCAGCTCCGGGGGCGGGATCACCTACAATGAGCAGTTCTTC. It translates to CASSSGGGITYNEQFF.

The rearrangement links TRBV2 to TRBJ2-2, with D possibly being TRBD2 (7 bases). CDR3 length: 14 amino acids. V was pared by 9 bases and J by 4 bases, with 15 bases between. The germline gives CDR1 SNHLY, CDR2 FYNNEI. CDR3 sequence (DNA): TGTGCCAGAAAGCGGGGAGGGGGCACCGGGGAGCTGTTTTTT. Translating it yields CARKRGGGTGELFF.

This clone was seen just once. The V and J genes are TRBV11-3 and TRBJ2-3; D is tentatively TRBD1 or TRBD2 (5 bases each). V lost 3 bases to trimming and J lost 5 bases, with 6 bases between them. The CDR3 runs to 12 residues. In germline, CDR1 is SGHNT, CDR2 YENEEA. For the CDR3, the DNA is TGTGCCAGCAGCTTGGGGGAAGATACGCAGTATTTT. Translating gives CASSLGEDTQYF.

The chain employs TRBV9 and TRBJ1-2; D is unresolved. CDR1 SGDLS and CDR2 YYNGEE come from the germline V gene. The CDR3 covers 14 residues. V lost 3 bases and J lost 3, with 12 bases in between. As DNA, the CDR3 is TGTGCCAGCAGCGCCCGGATGGGAGACTATGGCTACACCTTC. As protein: CASSARMGDYGYTF.

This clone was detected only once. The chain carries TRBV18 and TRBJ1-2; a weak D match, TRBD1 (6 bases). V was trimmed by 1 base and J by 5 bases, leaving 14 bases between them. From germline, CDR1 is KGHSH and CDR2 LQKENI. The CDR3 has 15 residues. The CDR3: CASSPRSGAKYGYTF. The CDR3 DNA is TGTGCCAGCTCACCACGATCAGGGGCGAAGTATGGCTACACCTTC. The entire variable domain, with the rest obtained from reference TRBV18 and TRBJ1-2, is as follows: NAGVMQNPRHLVRRRGQEARLRCSPMKGHSHVYWYRQLPEEGLKFMVYLQKENIIDESGMPKERFSAEFPKEGPSILRIQQVVRGDSAAYFCASSPRSGAKYGYTFGSGTRLTVV.

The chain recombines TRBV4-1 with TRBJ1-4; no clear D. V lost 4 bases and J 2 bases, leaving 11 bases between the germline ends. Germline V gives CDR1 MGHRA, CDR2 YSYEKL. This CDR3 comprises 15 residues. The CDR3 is CASSPRGETNEKLFF. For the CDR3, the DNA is TGCGCCAGCAGCCCCCGTGGGGAGACTAATGAAAAACTGTTTTTT.

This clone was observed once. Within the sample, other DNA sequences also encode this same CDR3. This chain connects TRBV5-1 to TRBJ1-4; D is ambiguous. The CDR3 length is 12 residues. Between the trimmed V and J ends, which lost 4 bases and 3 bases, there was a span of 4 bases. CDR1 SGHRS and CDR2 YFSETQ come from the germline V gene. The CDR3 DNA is TGCGCCAGCAGCCGGGCTAATGAAAAACTGTTTTTT. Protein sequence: CASSRANEKLFF.